This T cell receptor (beta chain) is from a study of CD4 T cells in relation to SARS-CoV-2 and coronaviruses. For the study at large: Patient ages ranged from about 21 to 72, median 38. Crossreactive spike epitopes shared across donors were mapped to their HLA restriction.

Findings and limits, study-wide: This crossreactivity analysis covered spike protein alone, no other viral proteins. Compared with monoreactive clones, crossreactive clones showed significantly weaker SARS-CoV-2 expansion.

About this clone: Its antigen is not identified.

Generated by immunoSEQ multiplex PCR, the TCRdb table keeps only in-frame clones and is missing some. The data show 50,000 to 65,000 clones, about 90% seen once. Source material: naive CD4+ T cells from PBMCs. Subset given: naive CD4+ T cells isolated by negative enrichment. This TCR came from an adult with COVID-19.

CDR3 amino acids: CASSPGLDSGNTIYF. Here the CDR3 DNA reads TGTGCCAGCAGCCCGGGACTTGACTCTGGAAACACCATATATTTT. The chain has TRBV6-5 and TRBJ1-3; a weak D match, TRBD1 (5 bases). The CDR3 runs to 15 residues. Germline V gene sequence: CDR1 MNHEY, CDR2 SVGAGI. The ends were cut back, 6 bases at V and 0 bases at J, with 12 bases in the middle.